This passage covers 21 T cell receptor beta chains from one sample sequenced in a study of read filtering for tumor transcriptome and immune sequencing. From roughly 400 ng of RNA, a library with molecular barcoded alpha/delta and beta/gamma adaptors was made. Using its own MiXCR run on the reads, TCRdb lists one record per CDR3 protein. The profile shows approximately 62,000 distinct CDR3 sequences, approximately 18% of them singletons. Sequenced material: a population of CD138-negative cells sorted from bone marrow. The receptors originated from a donor aged 40 or over with multiple myeloma.

Details on this clonotype: Lacking the conserved final phenylalanine or tryptophan, this CDR3 likely reflects a read error. The chain combines TRBV6-1 with TRBJ2-2, with 10 bases that match TRBD2. CDR3 length: 14 residues. Germline-derived CDR1 and CDR2 are MNHNS and SASEGT. Trimming cost V 4 bases and J 6 bases; bases outside gene matches: 2. The CDR3 nucleotides are TGTGCCAGCAGTGGTCTAGCGGGAGCCGGGGAGCTGTTTTCT. Its translation is CASSGLAGAGELFS.

V usage is TRBV11-2 and J usage is TRBJ2-1, with TRBD2 matching over 8 bases. The ends lost 0 bases at V and 7 bases at J; junction bases unmatched: 2. The CDR3 is 14 amino acids. Germline V lookup: CDR1 SGHAT, CDR2 FQNNGV. The CDR3 loop reads CASSLDGGGNEQFF. As DNA, the CDR3 is TGTGCCAGCAGCTTAGATGGCGGGGGGAATGAGCAGTTCTTC.

This clonotype was counted many times. The chain recombines TRBV20-1 with TRBJ1-5, with 11 bases that match TRBD1. The CDR3 is made up of 15 amino acids. Germline V gene data show CDR1 as DFQATT and CDR2 as SNEGSKA (reference sequence). Trimming at V came to 1 base and at J to 7 bases, leaving 6 bases not matched to a gene. Here the CDR3 DNA reads TGCAGTGCTAGAGTGGACAGGGGGCGAGGGCAGCCCCAGCATTTT. Amino acid sequence: CSARVDRGRGQPQHF.

This clonotype was counted many times. CDR3 sequence (DNA): TGTGCCAGCAGTTACATAGGACTAGCGGGAGCCAAAAACATTCAGTACTTC. Its protein product is CASSYIGLAGAKNIQYF. V and J are TRBV6-6 and TRBJ2-4, with 11 bases fitting TRBD2. The ends lost 2 bases at V and 0 bases at J; junction bases unmatched: 3. This CDR3 comprises 17 residues. Germline V gene lookup returns CDR1 MNHNY and CDR2 SVGAGI (reference sequence).

This clonotype is termed medium-sized (0.01 to 0.1%). J is TRBJ2-1 and V is TRBV29-1; 8 bases are shared with TRBD2. Germline lookup yields CDR1 SQVTM and CDR2 ANQGSEA. Trimming took 2 bases from V and 2 from J; bases not matched to a gene: 5. This CDR3 has 15 residues. CDR3 loop: CSVEPVREAYNEQFF. DNA of the CDR3: TGCAGCGTTGAACCGGTGCGGGAGGCCTACAATGAGCAGTTCTTC.

This clonotype came up many times. This chain uses TRBV6-1 with TRBJ1-6, with D uncertain. The V and J ends lost 4 bases and 6 bases respectively, with 10 bases between them. This CDR3 spans 14 amino acids. Germline V gives CDR1 MNHNS, CDR2 SASEGT. The CDR3 loop is CASSATESNSPLHF. The CDR3 DNA sequence: TGTGCCAGCAGTGCGACTGAGAGTAATTCACCCCTCCACTTT.

In its sample, this clonotype was seen many times. The gene calls are TRBV3-1 and TRBJ2-5; 7 positions agree with TRBD1. V lost 3 bases to trimming and J lost 5 bases; unmatched junction nucleotides: 6. The germline gives CDR1 LGHDT, CDR2 YNNKEL (reference sequence). The CDR3 sequence is 14 residues long. Here the CDR3 reads CASSHNRGRETQYF. The CDR3 coding sequence is TGTGCCAGCAGCCATAACAGGGGTCGGGAGACCCAGTACTTC.

This clonotype was picked up one time. The V gene is TRBV30, the J gene TRBJ2-1; TRBD1 or TRBD2 may be the D gene (6 bases each). The CDR3 spans 14 residues. Trimming shortened V by 3 bases and J by 3 bases, and 12 bases separated the two germline ends. Germline loops: CDR1 GTSNPN, CDR2 SVGIG (reference sequence). As DNA, the CDR3 is TGTGCCTGGAGAGGAGGGGGGTTCTACAATGAGCAGTTCTTC. As protein: CAWRGGGFYNEQFF.

This clonotype was detected many times. The chain joins TRBV5-1 to TRBJ2-1; D not resolved. Germline V gene lookup returns CDR1 SGHRS and CDR2 YFSETQ. This CDR3 is built from 15 residues. V lost 0 bases to trimming and J lost 8 bases, with 15 bases between them. CDR3 DNA: TGCGCCAGCAGCTTGGCCGACCTAGTTTATGATGAGCAGTTCTTC. Protein product: CASSLADLVYDEQFF.

J is TRBJ1-5 and V is TRBV28; D gene ambiguous. The CDR3 loop spans 12 amino acids. CDR1 and CDR2 from the germline V gene are MDHEN and SYDVKM. V dropped 10 bases and J dropped 10 bases, with 17 bases sitting between them. The CDR3 loop reads CATNPFPAPQHF. The DNA of the CDR3 is TGTGCCACCAACCCCTTTCCCGCACCCCAGCATTTT.

This clonotype was seen repeatedly, ten times or more. The chain has TRBV10-2 and TRBJ2-5; maybe TRBD1 (5 bases). Germline values: CDR1 WSHSY, CDR2 SAAADI. The CDR3 spans 12 residues. Trimming took off 6 bases at V and 5 bases at J, with 10 bases between the two ends. The CDR3 is CASSGPGETQYF. The CDR3 DNA sequence: TGCGCCAGCAGCGGACCAGGGGAGACCCAGTACTTC.

This clonotype was recorded at least ten times. The V and J genes are TRBV7-2 and TRBJ2-3; 9 bases map to TRBD2. J was trimmed by 2 bases and V by 5 bases; bases with no gene match: 11. CDR3 length: 17 residues. In germline, CDR1 is SGHTA, CDR2 FQGNSA. The CDR3 DNA follows: TGTGCCAGCAGCCCCCTCTCAGCGGGGGGCCCCACAGATACGCAGTATTTT. It yields the protein CASSPLSAGGPTDTQYF.

There are many counts of this clonotype. The chain recombines TRBV2 with TRBJ2-3; D not resolved. The germline V gene has CDR1 SNHLY and CDR2 FYNNEI. V was trimmed by 6 bases and J by 2 bases, leaving 15 bases between them. The CDR3 length is 15 residues. The CDR3 sequence: CASSPPRSPTDTQYF. Written as DNA, the CDR3 is TGTGCCAGCAGCCCACCAAGATCCCCCACAGATACGCAGTATTTT.

This clonotype was picked up many times. The V call is TRBV11-2, the J call TRBJ2-3, with 10 nucleotides matching TRBD2. Trimming took 5 bases from V and 2 from J; bases not matched to a gene: 7. The CDR3 length is 16 residues. CDR1 and CDR2 from the germline V gene are SGHAT and FQNNGV. For the CDR3, the DNA is TGTGCCAGCAGCGAAGAACTAGCGGGGTTCACAGATACGCAGTATTTT. Protein: CASSEELAGFTDTQYF.

This clonotype came up many times. The chain is built from TRBV18 and TRBJ1-2, with TRBD1 as a possible D gene (5 bases). The CDR3 has 15 amino acids. V shed 4 bases and J shed 6 bases, with 18 bases lying between them. Germline-derived CDR1 and CDR2 are KGHSH and LQKENI. CDR3 sequence reads: CASSLGTGLIDGYTF. The CDR3, as DNA: TGTGCCAGCTCACTCGGGACTGGCTTGATCGATGGCTACACCTTC.

The rearrangement joins TRBV28 to TRBJ2-1, with D hard to call. The CDR3 sequence is 15 residues long. CDR1 is MDHEN, CDR2 SYDVKM, per germline. Trimming took off 8 bases at V and 1 base at J, with 15 bases between the two ends. CDR3 amino acids: CASHKSRTSYNEQFF. CDR3 in DNA: TGTGCCAGCCACAAGAGCAGGACGTCCTACAATGAGCAGTTCTTC. The full variable domain, in which reference TRBV28 and TRBJ2-1 provide the parts outside the CDR3, is DVKVTQSSRYLVKRTGEKVFLECVQDMDHENMFWYRQDPGLGLRLIYFSYDVKMKEKGDIPEGYSVSREKKERFSLILESASTNQTSMYLCASHKSRTSYNEQFFGPGTRLTVL.

This clonotype was found many times. The chain employs TRBV28 and TRBJ2-2; a possible D gene is TRBD1 (6 bases). CDR1 is MDHEN, CDR2 SYDVKM, per germline. This CDR3 is 14 amino acids long. The V end lost 4 bases, the J end lost 3 bases, and 9 bases lay between the germline ends. DNA of the CDR3: TGTGCCAGCAGTTCGACAGGATACACCGGGGAGCTGTTTTTT. It codes for CASSSTGYTGELFF.

This clonotype was seen repeatedly, ten times or more. The V call is TRBV5-1, the J call TRBJ2-2; the D is unclear. CDR1 is SGHRS and CDR2 is YFSETQ in the germline V gene. The ends were cut back, 2 bases at V and 0 bases at J, with 5 bases in the middle. This CDR3 is 14 amino acids long. The CDR3 here is CASSFRANTGELFF. The CDR3 DNA reads TGCGCCAGCAGCTTCCGGGCGAACACCGGGGAGCTGTTTTTT. Full variable domain (missing parts from reference TRBV5-1 and TRBJ2-2): KAGVTQTPRYLIKTRGQQVTLSCSPISGHRSVSWYQQTPGQGLQFLFEYFSETQRNKGNFPGRFSGRQFSNSRSEMNVSTLELGDSALYLCASSFRANTGELFFGEGSRLTVL.

To note about this clonotype: Since a much larger clone is just one base distant, this may be a read error. A read error is likely, as this CDR3 ends without the conserved phenylalanine or tryptophan. CDR3 in DNA: TGTGCCAGTAGTATTGCTAGCGGGCGCAATGAGCAGTTCATC. Translated: CASSIASGRNEQFI. The chain joins TRBV19 to TRBJ2-1; 8 bases line up with TRBD2. V trimming: 3 bases; J trimming: 6 bases; junction bases outside the gene matches: 4. The CDR3 covers 14 residues. CDR1 and CDR2 from the germline V gene are LNHDA and SQIVND (reference sequence).

Concerning this clonotype: The conserved phenylalanine or tryptophan normally closing the CDR3 is absent here, so this likely arose from a read error. The chain combines TRBV29-1 with TRBJ2-1; tentative D call: TRBD2 (6 bases). The V end lost 2 bases, the J end lost 13 bases, and 21 bases lay between the germline ends. The CDR3 contains 14 residues. Germline V gives CDR1 SQVTM, CDR2 ANQGSEA. The CDR3 region is CSVESPIGSFGQFL. CDR3 nucleotides: TGCAGCGTTGAATCCCCTATCGGGAGTTTTGGTCAGTTCCTC.

This clonotype was counted ten times or more. The genes are TRBV20-1 and TRBJ1-5; 10 nucleotides match TRBD1. There are 14 residues in the CDR3. The V segment lost 5 bases and the J segment 7 bases; nucleotides outside the gene matches: 8. The V gene's germline CDR1 is DFQATT and CDR2 SNEGSKA (reference sequence). For the CDR3, the DNA is TGCAGTGCTCAGGGACAGGGGAATGAACAGCCCCAGCATTTT. Translation gives CSAQGQGNEQPQHF.